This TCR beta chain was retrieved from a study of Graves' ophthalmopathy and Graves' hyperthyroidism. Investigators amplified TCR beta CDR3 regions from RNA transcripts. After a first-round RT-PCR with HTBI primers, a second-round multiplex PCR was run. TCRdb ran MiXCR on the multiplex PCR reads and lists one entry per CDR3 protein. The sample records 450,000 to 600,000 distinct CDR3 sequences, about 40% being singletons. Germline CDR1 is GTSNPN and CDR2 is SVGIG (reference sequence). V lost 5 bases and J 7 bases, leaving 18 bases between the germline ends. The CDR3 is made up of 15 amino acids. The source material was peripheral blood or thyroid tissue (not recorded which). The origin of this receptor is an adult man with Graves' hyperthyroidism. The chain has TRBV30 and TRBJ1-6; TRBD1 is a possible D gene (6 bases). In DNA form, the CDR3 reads TGTGCCTGGGATCTGCTACAGGGTGGGAATTCACCCCTCCACTTT. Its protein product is CAWDLLQGGNSPLHF.